A selection of T cell receptor beta chains follows, all from one sample in a study of T cells after somatic rescue of genetic block. The assay was immunoSEQ multiplex PCR, and TCRdb's table has in-frame clones only and misses some. The repertoire holds about 120,000 clones, with over 80% as singletons. The material sequenced was peripheral blood mononuclear cells (PBMCs). The receptors stem from a woman under 30. CDR3s include the opening cysteine and the closing phenylalanine or tryptophan. Each record gives: clone size, J gene, V gene, D gene, CDR3 protein, CDR3 DNA. D genes are given only for firm matches. Clone size is stated in some rows and not others, as once, few, many or a class when expanded.

-,TRBJ2-3,TRBV7-2,-,CASSLHREDTQYF,TGTGCCAGCAGCTTACACAGGGAGGATACGCAGTATTTT
-,TRBJ1-1,TRBV7-2,-,CASSYDPPSEAFF,TGTGCCAGCAGTTACGATCCCCCGTCTGAAGCTTTCTTT
-,TRBJ1-5,TRBV21-1,-,CASSIRDRSQKHQHF,TGTGCCAGCAGCATCCGGGACAGATCACAAAAGCATCAGCATTTT
-,TRBJ1-1,TRBV13,-,CASSAGGLNTEAFF,TGTGCCAGCAGCGCTGGGGGACTCAACACTGAAGCTTTCTTT
-,TRBJ2-5,TRBV5-1,TRBD1,CASSLRQGEGETQYF,TGCGCCAGCAGCTTGCGACAGGGCGAAGGGGAGACCCAGTACTTC
-,TRBJ2-4,TRBV2,-,CASSEIPGGLKNIQYF,TGTGCCAGCAGTGAGATCCCTGGGGGGCTCAAAAACATTCAGTACTTC
-,TRBJ1-5,TRBV15,-,CATSPRTRGNNQPQHF,TGTGCCACCAGCCCCCGCACCCGAGGGAACAATCAGCCCCAGCATTTT
-,TRBJ2-1,TRBV27,TRBD2,CASSPGTSGYNEQFF,TGTGCCAGCAGCCCCGGGACTAGCGGTTACAATGAGCAGTTCTTC
-,TRBJ2-7,TRBV5-6,-,CASSPGFDSYEQYF,TGTGCCAGCAGCCCCGGGTTCGATTCCTACGAGCAGTACTTC
-,TRBJ1-3,TRBV18,-,CASSPGASSGNTIYF,TGTGCCAGCTCACCAGGGGCCAGCTCTGGAAACACCATATATTTT
-,TRBJ1-2,TRBV6-1,-,CASTGGRDYGYTF,TGTGCCAGCACGGGGGGGCGGGACTATGGCTACACCTTC
-,TRBJ2-2,TRBV2,-,CASRPDSTGTGELFF,TGTGCCAGCAGGCCGGACTCCACGGGCACCGGGGAGCTGTTTTTT
-,TRBJ2-1,TRBV18,-,CASAGTAGNEQFF,TGTGCCAGCGCCGGGACAGCGGGGAATGAGCAGTTCTTC
-,TRBJ1-1,TRBV5-6,-,CASSTPTRRAEAFF,TGTGCCAGCAGCACCCCGACAAGGAGGGCTGAAGCTTTCTTT
-,TRBJ2-7,TRBV27,-,CASSSIKGLDEQYF,TGTGCCAGCAGTTCGATAAAGGGATTAGACGAGCAGTACTTC
few,TRBJ2-7,TRBV5-6,TRBD1,CASSEDRGRSYEQYF,TGTGCCAGCAGCGAGGACAGGGGGCGCTCCTACGAGCAGTACTTC
-,TRBJ1-4,TRBV29-1,-,CSVEGVAEGEKLFF,TGCAGCGTTGAAGGGGTCGCTGAAGGTGAAAAACTGTTTTTT
few,TRBJ2-7,TRBV6-5,-,CASRAQGSGAYEQYF,TGTGCCAGCAGAGCCCAGGGTTCAGGGGCCTACGAGCAGTACTTC
once,TRBJ2-7,TRBV4-2,-,CASSQGKEPLYEQYF,TGTGCCAGCAGCCAAGGAAAAGAGCCTCTCTACGAGCAGTACTTC
-,TRBJ1-5,TRBV28,-,CASSPTQGLGGPQHF,TGTGCCAGCAGCCCAACGCAGGGTCTTGGAGGGCCCCAGCATTTT
-,TRBJ2-5,TRBV9,TRBD2,CASSAHGSGAQETQYF,TGTGCCAGCAGCGCCCACGGTAGCGGGGCTCAAGAGACCCAGTACTTC
-,TRBJ2-3,TRBV19,TRBD2,CASSQPGLAGGQNTQYF,TGTGCCAGTAGTCAACCTGGACTAGCGGGGGGGCAGAATACGCAGTATTTT
-,TRBJ2-3,TRBV7-3,TRBD2,CASSLAREGNTDTQYF,TGTGCCAGCAGCTTAGCCAGGGAGGGCAACACAGATACGCAGTATTTT
-,TRBJ2-5,TRBV11-1,-,CASSRYLRDSGETQYF,TGTGCCAGCAGCCGCTACCTCCGGGACTCCGGGGAGACCCAGTACTTC
-,TRBJ1-5,TRBV6-6,-,CASRDRYSNQPQHF,TGTGCCAGCAGAGACAGGTATAGCAATCAGCCCCAGCATTTT
-,TRBJ2-2,TRBV9,TRBD2,CASSVETSGNTGELFF,TGTGCCAGCAGCGTAGAGACTAGCGGGAACACCGGGGAGCTGTTTTTT
-,TRBJ1-5,TRBV2,TRBD1,CASRTGKNQPQHF,TGTGCCAGCAGGACAGGGAAAAATCAGCCCCAGCATTTT
-,TRBJ2-2,TRBV10-3,-,CAISEEGPNTGELFF,TGTGCCATCAGTGAGGAGGGACCCAACACCGGGGAGCTGTTTTTT
-,TRBJ2-3,TRBV11-2,TRBD2,CASSLVASGVTDTQYF,TGTGCCAGCAGCTTGGTGGCTAGCGGGGTCACAGATACGCAGTATTTT
-,TRBJ2-5,TRBV19,-,CASSMIPGDGRETQYF,TGTGCCAGTAGTATGATCCCGGGCGATGGACGTGAGACCCAGTACTTC
-,TRBJ1-2,TRBV6-5,-,CATYKALNGGYTF,TGTGCCACTTACAAGGCCCTTAATGGTGGCTACACCTTC